This note documents a single T cell receptor (beta chain) sequence. Antigen: not known. This sample is part of a study of glioma-infiltrating T cells after dendritic cell vaccination. About the research overall: Samples are from glioblastoma patients in Phase I and II dendritic cell vaccine trials.

Study-wide points: The cohort had few patients with full blood and tumor sets.

Indicated time point: after dendritic cell vaccination, including at tumor progression/relapse. PBMC were collected before vaccination, two weeks after the third vaccination, and at progression. Germline V CDR1 and CDR2: SEHNR, FQNEAQ (reference sequence). The CDR3 is 15 residues long. V shed 1 base and J shed 8 bases, with 17 bases lying between them. Clones were sequenced by immunoSEQ multiplex PCR, and TCRdb holds only the in-frame ones, with some missing. This table has 100,000 to 120,000 clones, roughly 89% appearing once. The source of this sequence is a human donor with glioblastoma. Sequenced material: blood, taken after dendritic cell vaccination. The chain employs TRBV7-9 and TRBJ1-2; a weak D match, TRBD1 (5 bases). CDR3 region: CASSLVGRAPAGYTF. CDR3 nucleotide sequence: TGTGCCAGCAGCTTAGTAGGCAGGGCCCCGGCCGGCTACACCTTC.